The clone carrying this T cell receptor beta chain has just a few counts. The data belong to a study of Graves' ophthalmopathy and Graves' hyperthyroidism. The authors amplified TCR beta CDR3 regions from RNA transcripts. Second-round multiplex PCR followed a first-round RT-PCR using HTBI primers. TCRdb reprocessed the multiplex PCR reads via MiXCR and lists one record per CDR3 protein. This sample carries about 240,000 distinct CDR3 sequences, around 45% of them seen once, and the ten largest clones take about half. Germline V gene sequence: CDR1 SNHLY, CDR2 FYNNEI. This CDR3 spans 16 amino acids. V lost 6 bases, J lost 1 base, and 11 bases stayed unmatched.

The sample comprised peripheral blood. The rearrangement uses TRBV2 and TRBJ2-5, with TRBD1 matching 7 bases. The clonotype originates from an adult man with Graves' ophthalmopathy. DNA of the CDR3: TGTGCCAGCAGACCCCGACAGGGAAGACTCCAAGAGACCCAGTACTTC. Protein sequence: CASRPRQGRLQETQYF.